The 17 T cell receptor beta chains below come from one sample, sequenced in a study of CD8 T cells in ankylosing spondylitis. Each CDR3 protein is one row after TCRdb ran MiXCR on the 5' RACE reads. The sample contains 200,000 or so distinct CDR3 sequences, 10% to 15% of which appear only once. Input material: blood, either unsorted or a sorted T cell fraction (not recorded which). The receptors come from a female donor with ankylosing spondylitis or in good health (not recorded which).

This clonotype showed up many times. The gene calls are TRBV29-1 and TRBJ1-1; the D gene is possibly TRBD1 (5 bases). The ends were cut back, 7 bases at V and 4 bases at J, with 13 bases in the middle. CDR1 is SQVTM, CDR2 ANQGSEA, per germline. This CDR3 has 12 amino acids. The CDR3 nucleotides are TGCAGCGCCAATCCTGGGGGCACTGAAGCTTTCTTT. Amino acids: CSANPGGTEAFF.

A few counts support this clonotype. The chain's CDR3 is CSARDQGRGSGYEQYF. In nucleotides, the CDR3 is TGCAGTGCTAGAGATCAGGGGCGCGGGAGTGGCTACGAGCAGTACTTC. This chain joins TRBV20-1 and TRBJ2-7; D possibly corresponds to TRBD2 (7 bases). Germline V gene data show CDR1 as DFQATT and CDR2 as SNEGSKA (reference sequence). There are 16 residues in the CDR3. With 0 bases removed from V and 3 bases from J, the gap between germline ends came to 18 bases.

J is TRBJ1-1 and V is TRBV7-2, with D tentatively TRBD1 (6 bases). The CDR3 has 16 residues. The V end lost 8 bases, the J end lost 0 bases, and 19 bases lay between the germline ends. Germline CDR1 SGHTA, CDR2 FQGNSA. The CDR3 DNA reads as TGTGCCAGCCACCTCCCTCTACAGGGACTGAACACTGAAGCTTTCTTT. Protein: CASHLPLQGLNTEAFF.

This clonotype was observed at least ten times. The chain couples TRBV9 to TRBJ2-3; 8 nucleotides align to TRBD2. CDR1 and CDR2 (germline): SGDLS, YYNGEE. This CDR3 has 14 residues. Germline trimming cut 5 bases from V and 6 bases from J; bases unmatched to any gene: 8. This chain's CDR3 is CASSPGLGVDTQYF. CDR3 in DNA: TGTGCCAGCAGTCCGGGACTAGGGGTTGATACGCAGTATTTT.

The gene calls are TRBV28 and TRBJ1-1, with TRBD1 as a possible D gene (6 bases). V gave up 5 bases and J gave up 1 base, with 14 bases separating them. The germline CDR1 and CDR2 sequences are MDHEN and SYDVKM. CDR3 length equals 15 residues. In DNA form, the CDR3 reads TGTGCCAGCAGTCTCCCGGACAGAAAGAACACTGAAGCTTTCTTT. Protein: CASSLPDRKNTEAFF.

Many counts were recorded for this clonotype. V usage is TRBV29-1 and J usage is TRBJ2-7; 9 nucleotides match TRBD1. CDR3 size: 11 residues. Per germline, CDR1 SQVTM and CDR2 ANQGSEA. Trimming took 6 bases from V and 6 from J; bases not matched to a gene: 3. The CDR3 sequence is CSVEGQGEQYF. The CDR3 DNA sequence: TGCAGCGTGGAGGGACAGGGCGAGCAGTACTTC.

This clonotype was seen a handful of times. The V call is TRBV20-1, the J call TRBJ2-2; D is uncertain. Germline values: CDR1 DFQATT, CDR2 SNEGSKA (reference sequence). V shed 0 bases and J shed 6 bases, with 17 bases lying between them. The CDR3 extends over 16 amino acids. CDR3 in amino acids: CSARDHGLADAGELFF. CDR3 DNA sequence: TGCAGTGCTAGAGATCACGGGTTGGCGGACGCCGGGGAGCTGTTTTTT.

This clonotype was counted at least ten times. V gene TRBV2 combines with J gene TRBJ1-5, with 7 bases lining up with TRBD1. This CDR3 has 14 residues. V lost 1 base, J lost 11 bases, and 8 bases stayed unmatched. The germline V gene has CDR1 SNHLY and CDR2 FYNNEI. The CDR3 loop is CASSEGQGGMAQHF. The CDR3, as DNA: TGTGCCAGCAGTGAAGGACAGGGCGGCATGGCCCAGCATTTT.

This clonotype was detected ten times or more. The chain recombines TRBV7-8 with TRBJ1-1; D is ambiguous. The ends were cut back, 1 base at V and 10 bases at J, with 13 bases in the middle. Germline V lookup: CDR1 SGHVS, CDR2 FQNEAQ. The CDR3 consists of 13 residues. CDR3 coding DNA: TGTGCCAGCAGCTTAGACCAGCCTGCTGGAGCTTTCTTT. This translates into CASSLDQPAGAFF.

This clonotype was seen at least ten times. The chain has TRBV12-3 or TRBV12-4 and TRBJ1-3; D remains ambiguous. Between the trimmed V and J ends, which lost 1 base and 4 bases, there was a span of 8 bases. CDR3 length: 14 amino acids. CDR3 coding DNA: TGTGCCAGCAGTTTAGGCTCCCCGGGAAACACCATATATTTT. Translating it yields CASSLGSPGNTIYF.

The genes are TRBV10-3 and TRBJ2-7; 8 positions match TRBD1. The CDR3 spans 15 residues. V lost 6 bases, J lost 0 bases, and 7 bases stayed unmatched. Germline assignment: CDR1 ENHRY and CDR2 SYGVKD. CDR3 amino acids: CAIRTGVFSSYEQYF. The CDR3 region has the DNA TGTGCCATCAGGACAGGGGTCTTCAGCTCCTACGAGCAGTACTTC.

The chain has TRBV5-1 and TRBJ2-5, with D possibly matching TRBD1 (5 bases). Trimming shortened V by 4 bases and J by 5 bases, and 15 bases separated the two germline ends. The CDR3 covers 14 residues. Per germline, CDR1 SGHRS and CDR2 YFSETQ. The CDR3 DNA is TGCGCCAGCAGCCCAGCAGGGTTTCGGGAGACCCAGTACTTC. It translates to CASSPAGFRETQYF.

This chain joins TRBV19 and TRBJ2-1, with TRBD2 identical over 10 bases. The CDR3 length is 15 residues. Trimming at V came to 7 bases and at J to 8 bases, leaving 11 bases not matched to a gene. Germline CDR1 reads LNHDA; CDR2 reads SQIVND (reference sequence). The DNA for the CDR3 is TGTGCCAGTAAGGGAGCGGGAGGGTCTTGGGATGAGCAGTTCTTC. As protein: CASKGAGGSWDEQFF.

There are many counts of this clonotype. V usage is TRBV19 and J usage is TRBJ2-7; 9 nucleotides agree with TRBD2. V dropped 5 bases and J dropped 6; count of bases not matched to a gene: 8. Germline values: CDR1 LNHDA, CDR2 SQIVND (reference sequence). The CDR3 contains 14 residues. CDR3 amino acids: CASSVEGLASEQYF. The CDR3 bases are TGTGCCAGTAGTGTTGAAGGACTAGCGAGCGAGCAGTACTTC.

CDR3 loop: CASNPLGNQYF. The CDR3 DNA reads as TGTGCCAGCAACCCCCTTGGGAACCAGTACTTC. The chain is built from TRBV7-9 and TRBJ2-5; D gene unclear. The germline V and J ends were trimmed by 7 bases and 10 bases, with 13 bases remaining between them. CDR1 and CDR2 (germline): SEHNR, FQNEAQ (reference sequence). This CDR3 comprises 11 residues.

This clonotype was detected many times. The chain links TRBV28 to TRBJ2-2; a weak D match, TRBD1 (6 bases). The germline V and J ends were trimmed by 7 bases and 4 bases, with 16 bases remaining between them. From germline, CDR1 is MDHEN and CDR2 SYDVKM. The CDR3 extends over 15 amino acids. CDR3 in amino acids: CASIQGSRGTGELFF. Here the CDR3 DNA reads TGTGCCAGCATCCAGGGTAGCAGGGGCACCGGGGAGCTGTTTTTT. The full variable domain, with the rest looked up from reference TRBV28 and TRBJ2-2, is DVKVTQSSRYLVKRTGEKVFLECVQDMDHENMFWYRQDPGLGLRLIYFSYDVKMKEKGDIPEGYSVSREKKERFSLILESASTNQTSMYLCASIQGSRGTGELFFGEGSRLTVL.

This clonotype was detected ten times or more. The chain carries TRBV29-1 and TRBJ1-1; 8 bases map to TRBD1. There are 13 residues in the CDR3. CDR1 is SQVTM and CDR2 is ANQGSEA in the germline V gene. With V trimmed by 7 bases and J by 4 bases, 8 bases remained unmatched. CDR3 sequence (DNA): TGCAGCGCCGACCAGGGGGCGGGCACTGAAGCTTTCTTT. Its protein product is CSADQGAGTEAFF.